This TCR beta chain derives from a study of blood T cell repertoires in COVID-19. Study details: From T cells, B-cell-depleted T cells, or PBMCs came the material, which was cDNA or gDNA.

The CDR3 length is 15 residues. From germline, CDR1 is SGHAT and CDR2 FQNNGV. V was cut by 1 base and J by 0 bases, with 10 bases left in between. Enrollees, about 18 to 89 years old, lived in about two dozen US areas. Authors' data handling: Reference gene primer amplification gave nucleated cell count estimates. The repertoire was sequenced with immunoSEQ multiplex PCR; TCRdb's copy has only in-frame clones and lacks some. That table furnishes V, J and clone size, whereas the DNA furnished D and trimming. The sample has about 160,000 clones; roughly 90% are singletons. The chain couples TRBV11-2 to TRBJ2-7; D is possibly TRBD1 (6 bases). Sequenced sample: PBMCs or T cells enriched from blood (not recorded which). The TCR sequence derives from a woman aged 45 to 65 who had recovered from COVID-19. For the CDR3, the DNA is TGTGCCAGCAGCTTAGGACAGGATCCCTCCTACGAGCAGTACTTC. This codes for CASSLGQDPSYEQYF.